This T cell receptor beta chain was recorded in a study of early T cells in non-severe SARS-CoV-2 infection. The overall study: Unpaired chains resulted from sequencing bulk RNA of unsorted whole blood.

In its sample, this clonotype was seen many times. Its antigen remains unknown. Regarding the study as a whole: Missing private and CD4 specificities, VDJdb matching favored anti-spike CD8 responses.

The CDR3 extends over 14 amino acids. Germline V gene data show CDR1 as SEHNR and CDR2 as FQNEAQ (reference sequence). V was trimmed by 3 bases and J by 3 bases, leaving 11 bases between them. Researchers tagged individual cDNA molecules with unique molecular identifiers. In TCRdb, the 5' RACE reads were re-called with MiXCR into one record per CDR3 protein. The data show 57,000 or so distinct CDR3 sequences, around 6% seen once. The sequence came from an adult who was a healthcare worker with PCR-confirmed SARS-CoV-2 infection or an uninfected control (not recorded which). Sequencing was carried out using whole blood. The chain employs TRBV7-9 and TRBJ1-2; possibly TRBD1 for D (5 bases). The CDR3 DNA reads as TGTGCCAGCAGCTTTTTGCAGGGAGACTATGGCTACACCTTC. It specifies CASSFLQGDYGYTF.